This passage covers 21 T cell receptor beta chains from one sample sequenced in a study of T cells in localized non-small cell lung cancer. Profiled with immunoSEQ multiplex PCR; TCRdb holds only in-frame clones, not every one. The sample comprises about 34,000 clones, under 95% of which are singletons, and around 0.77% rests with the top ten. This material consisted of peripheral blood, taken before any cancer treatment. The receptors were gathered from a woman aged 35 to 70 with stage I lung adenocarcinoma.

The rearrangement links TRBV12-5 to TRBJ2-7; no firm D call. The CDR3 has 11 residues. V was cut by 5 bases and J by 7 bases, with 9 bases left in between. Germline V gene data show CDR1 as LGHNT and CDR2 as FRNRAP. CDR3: CASGIGWEQYF. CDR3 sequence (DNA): TGTGCTAGTGGTATTGGGTGGGAGCAGTACTTC. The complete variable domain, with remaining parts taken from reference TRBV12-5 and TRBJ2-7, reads DARVTQTPRHKVTEMGQEVTMRCQPILGHNTVFWYRQTMMQGLELLAYFRNRAPLDDSGMPKDRFSAEMPDATLATLKIQPSEPRDSAVYFCASGIGWEQYFGPGTRLTVT.

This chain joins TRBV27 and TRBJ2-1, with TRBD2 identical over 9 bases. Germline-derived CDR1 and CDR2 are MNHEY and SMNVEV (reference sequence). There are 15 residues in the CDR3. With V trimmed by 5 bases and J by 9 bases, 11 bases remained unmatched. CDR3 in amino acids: CASSPNSGSPGEQFF. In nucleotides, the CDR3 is TGTGCCAGCAGTCCCAATAGCGGGAGTCCCGGTGAGCAGTTCTTC.

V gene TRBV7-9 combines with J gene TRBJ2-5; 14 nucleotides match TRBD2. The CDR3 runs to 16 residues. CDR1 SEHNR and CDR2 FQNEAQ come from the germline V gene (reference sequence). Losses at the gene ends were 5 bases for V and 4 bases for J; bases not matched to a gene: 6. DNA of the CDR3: TGTGCCAGCAGCCCGTTCGGACTAGCGGGGGGAGAGACCCAGTACTTC. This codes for CASSPFGLAGGETQYF. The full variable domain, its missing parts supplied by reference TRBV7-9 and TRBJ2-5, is DTGVSQNPRHKITKRGQNVTFRCDPISEHNRLYWYRQTLGQGPEFLTYFQNEAQLEKSRLLSDRFSAERPKGSFSTLEIQRTEQGDSAMYLCASSPFGLAGGETQYFGPGTRLLVL.

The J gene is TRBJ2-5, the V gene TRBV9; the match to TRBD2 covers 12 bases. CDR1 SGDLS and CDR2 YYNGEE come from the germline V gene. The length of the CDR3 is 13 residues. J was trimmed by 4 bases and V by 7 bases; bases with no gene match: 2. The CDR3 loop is CASGGLAGETQYF. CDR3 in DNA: TGTGCCAGCGGGGGACTAGCGGGAGAGACCCAGTACTTC. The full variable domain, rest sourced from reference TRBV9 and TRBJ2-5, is DSGVTQTPKHLITATGQRVTLRCSPRSGDLSVYWYQQSLDQGLQFLIQYYNGEERAKGNILERFSAQQFPDLHSELNLSSLELGDSALYFCASGGLAGETQYFGPGTRLLVL.

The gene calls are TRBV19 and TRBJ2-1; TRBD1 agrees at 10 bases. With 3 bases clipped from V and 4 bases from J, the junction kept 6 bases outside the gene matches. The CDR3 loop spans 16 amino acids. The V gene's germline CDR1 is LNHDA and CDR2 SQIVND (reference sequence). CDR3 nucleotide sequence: TGTGCCAGTAGTATTATGGGGACAGGGGTATACAATGAGCAGTTCTTC. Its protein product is CASSIMGTGVYNEQFF.

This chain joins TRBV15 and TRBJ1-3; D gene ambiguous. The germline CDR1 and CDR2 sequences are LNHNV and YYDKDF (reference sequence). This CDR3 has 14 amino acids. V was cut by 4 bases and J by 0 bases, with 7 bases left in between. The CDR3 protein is CATSTGGSGNTIYF. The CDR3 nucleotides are TGTGCCACCAGCACGGGTGGCTCTGGAAACACCATATATTTT. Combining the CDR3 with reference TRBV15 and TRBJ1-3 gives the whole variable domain DAMVIQNPRYQVTQFGKPVTLSCSQTLNHNVMYWYQQKSSQAPKLLFHYYDKDFNNEADTPDNFQSRRPNTSFCFLDIRSPGLGDTAMYLCATSTGGSGNTIYFGEGSWLTVV.

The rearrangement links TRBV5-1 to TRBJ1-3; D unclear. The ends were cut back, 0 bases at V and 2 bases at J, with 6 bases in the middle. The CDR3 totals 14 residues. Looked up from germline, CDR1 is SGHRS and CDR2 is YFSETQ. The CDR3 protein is CASSLGAAGNTIYF. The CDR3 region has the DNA TGCGCCAGCAGCTTGGGGGCTGCTGGAAACACCATATATTTT.

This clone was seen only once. CDR3 DNA sequence: TGTGCCAGCAGCTTAACTAGCGGGGCTTCTCAGCAGTTCTTC. It encodes CASSLTSGASQQFF. The chain joins TRBV7-3 to TRBJ2-1, with TRBD2 identical over 8 bases. The CDR3 spans 14 residues. Germline V lookup: CDR1 SGHTA, CDR2 FQGTGA. The ends lost 0 bases at V and 11 bases at J; junction bases unmatched: 6.

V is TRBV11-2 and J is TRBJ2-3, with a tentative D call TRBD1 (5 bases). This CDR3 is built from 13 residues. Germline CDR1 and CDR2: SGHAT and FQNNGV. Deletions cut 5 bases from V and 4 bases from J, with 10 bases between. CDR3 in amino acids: CASSVRTPDTQYF. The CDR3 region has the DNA TGTGCCAGCAGCGTCAGGACACCAGATACGCAGTATTTT.

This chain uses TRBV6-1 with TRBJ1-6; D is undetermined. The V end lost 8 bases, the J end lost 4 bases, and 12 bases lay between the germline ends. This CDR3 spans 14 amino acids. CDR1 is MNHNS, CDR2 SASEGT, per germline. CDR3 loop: CASRGREYNSPLHF. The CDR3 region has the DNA TGTGCCAGCCGAGGGCGGGAATATAATTCACCCCTCCACTTT.

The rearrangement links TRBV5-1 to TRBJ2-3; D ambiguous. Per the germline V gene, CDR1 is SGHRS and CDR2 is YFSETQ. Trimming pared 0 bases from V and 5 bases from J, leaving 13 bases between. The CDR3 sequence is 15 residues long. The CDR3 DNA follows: TGCGCCAGCAGCTTGGACCGAAGCCCGGTAGATACGCAGTATTTT. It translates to CASSLDRSPVDTQYF.

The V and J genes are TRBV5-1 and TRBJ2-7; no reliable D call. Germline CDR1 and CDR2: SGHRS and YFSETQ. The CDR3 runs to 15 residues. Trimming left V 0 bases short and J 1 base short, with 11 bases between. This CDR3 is CASSLAGAVSYEQYF. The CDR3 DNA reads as TGCGCCAGCAGCTTGGCAGGAGCCGTATCCTACGAGCAGTACTTC.

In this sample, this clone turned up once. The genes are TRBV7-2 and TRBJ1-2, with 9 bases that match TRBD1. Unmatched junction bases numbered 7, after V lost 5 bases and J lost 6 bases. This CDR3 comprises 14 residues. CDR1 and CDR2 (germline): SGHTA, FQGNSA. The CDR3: CASSHQTGGHGYTF. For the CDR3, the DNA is TGTGCCAGCAGCCATCAGACAGGGGGTCATGGCTACACCTTC.

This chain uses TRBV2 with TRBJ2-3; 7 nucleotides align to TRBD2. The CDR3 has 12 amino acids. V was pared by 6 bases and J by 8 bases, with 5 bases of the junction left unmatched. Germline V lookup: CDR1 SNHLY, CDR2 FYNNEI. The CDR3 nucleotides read TGTGCCAGCAGGGGTGGGGGGGTTACGCAGTATTTT. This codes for CASRGGGVTQYF. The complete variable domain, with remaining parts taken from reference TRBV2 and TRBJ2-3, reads EPEVTQTPSHQVTQMGQEVILRCVPISNHLYFYWYRQILGQKVEFLVSFYNNEISEKSEIFDDQFSVERPDGSNFTLKIRSTKLEDSAMYFCASRGGGVTQYFGPGTRLTVL.

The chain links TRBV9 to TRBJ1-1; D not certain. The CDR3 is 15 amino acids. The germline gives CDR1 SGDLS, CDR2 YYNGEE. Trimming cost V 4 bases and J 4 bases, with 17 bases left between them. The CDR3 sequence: CASSPTPHEATEAFF. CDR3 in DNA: TGTGCCAGCAGCCCCACCCCCCACGAGGCCACTGAAGCTTTCTTT.

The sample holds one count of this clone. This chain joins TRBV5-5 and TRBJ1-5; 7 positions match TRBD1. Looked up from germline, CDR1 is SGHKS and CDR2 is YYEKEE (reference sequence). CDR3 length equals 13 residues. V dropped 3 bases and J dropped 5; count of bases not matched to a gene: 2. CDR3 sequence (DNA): TGTGCCAGCAGCTACACAGGGGATCAGCCCCAGCATTTT. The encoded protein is CASSYTGDQPQHF.

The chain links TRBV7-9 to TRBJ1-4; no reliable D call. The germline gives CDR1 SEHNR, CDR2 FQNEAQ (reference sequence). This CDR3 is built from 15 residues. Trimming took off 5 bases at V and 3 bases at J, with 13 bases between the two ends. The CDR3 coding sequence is TGTGCCAGCAGCGATAGGAGGGTTCCTAATGAAAAACTGTTTTTT. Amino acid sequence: CASSDRRVPNEKLFF.

In DNA form, the CDR3 reads TGTGCCAGCAAAGGGACTAGCGGGGGAGACAATGCGTATTTT. The encoded protein is CASKGTSGGDNAYF. The chain has TRBV7-2 and TRBJ2-3; TRBD2 matches at 14 bases. The J segment lost 14 bases and the V segment lost 7 bases, leaving 11 bases of the junction unmatched. Germline assignment: CDR1 SGHTA and CDR2 FQGNSA. The CDR3 has 14 residues.

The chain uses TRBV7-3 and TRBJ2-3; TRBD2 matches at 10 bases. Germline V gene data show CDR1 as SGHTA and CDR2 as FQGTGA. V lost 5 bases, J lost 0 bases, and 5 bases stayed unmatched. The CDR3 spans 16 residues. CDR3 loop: CASSPTTSGSTDTQYF. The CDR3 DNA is TGTGCCAGCAGCCCCACGACTAGCGGGAGCACAGATACGCAGTATTTT.

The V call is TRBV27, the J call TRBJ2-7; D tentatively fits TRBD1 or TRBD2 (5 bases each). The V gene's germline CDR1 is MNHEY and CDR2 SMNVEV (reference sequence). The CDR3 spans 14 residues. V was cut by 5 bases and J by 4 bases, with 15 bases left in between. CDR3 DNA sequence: TGTGCCAGCAGTCGAAAAAGGGGAGAGTACGAGCAGTACTTC. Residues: CASSRKRGEYEQYF.

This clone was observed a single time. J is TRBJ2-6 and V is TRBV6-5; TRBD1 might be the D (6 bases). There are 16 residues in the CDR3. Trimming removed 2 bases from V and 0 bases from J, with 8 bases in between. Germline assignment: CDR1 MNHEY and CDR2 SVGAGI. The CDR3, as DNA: TGTGCCAGCAGTTACGAGGGGGTCTCTGGGGCCAACGTCCTGACTTTC. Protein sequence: CASSYEGVSGANVLTF.